Below are 16 T cell receptor beta chains sequenced from a single sample in a study of CD8 T cells in ankylosing spondylitis. Study-level points and caveats: Characteristic, it appeared, of ankylosing spondylitis blood was a TCR beta motif of roughly eight highly homologous variants.

For these TCRs, the target antigens are not known. TCRdb reprocessed the 5' RACE reads via MiXCR and lists one record per CDR3 protein. The sample lists around 540,000 distinct CDR3 sequences; 10% to 15% were seen once. The source material was blood, either unsorted or a sorted T cell fraction (not recorded which). The receptors originated from a male donor with ankylosing spondylitis.

This clonotype was seen more than once but under ten times. This chain connects TRBV12-5 to TRBJ1-2, with TRBD1 matching over 9 bases. The germline CDR1 and CDR2 sequences are LGHNT and FRNRAP. With 1 base clipped from V and 7 bases from J, the junction kept 10 bases outside the gene matches. The CDR3 contains 16 residues. CDR3 bases: TGTGCTAGTGGTTTGGCAAGGGACAGGGCAGGGTTTGGCTACACCTTC. It yields the protein CASGLARDRAGFGYTF.

This clonotype occurred many times. This chain uses TRBV11-3 with TRBJ1-1; possibly TRBD1 for D (5 bases). Trimming stripped 1 base from V and 0 bases from J, with 9 bases between. Germline V gene data show CDR1 as SGHNT and CDR2 as YENEEA. There are 15 residues in the CDR3. As DNA, the CDR3 is TGTGCCAGCAGCTTAGTGAGGGGCATGAACACTGAAGCTTTCTTT. It encodes CASSLVRGMNTEAFF.

This clonotype was recorded many times. This chain links TRBV2 with TRBJ2-1, with 9 bases that match TRBD1. V shed 8 bases and J 5 bases; nucleotides not matched to a gene: 7. The CDR3 length is 14 residues. Germline CDR1 SNHLY, CDR2 FYNNEI. CDR3 DNA: TGTGCCAGCGTGCGGGACAGGGTAGACAATGAGCAGTTCTTC. It yields the protein CASVRDRVDNEQFF.

This rearrangement joins TRBV10-3 to TRBJ1-5; 9 bases agree with TRBD1. The CDR3 runs to 15 residues. Germline CDR1 and CDR2: ENHRY and SYGVKD. V shed 7 bases and J 0 bases; nucleotides not matched to a gene: 4. The CDR3 coding sequence is TGTGCCATCAAACAGGACAGGGGTAGCAATCAGCCCCAGCATTTT. This gives the protein CAIKQDRGSNQPQHF.

This clonotype has a handful of counts. A much more abundant neighbour one base away suggests this may be a read error. The V call is TRBV11-2, the J call TRBJ2-1; perhaps TRBD1 as D (6 bases). Germline V gene data show CDR1 as SGHAT and CDR2 as FQNNGV. V was trimmed by 0 bases and J by 8 bases, leaving 8 bases between them. The CDR3 loop spans 13 amino acids. Here the CDR3 DNA reads TGTGCCAGCAGCTTAGACAGGGGCCATGAGCAGTTCTTC. Its protein product is CASSLDRGHEQFF.

This chain joins TRBV11-3 and TRBJ1-1, with a possible D match to TRBD1 (6 bases). This CDR3 is 14 amino acids long. CDR1 SGHNT and CDR2 YENEEA come from the germline V gene. V was clipped by 5 bases and J by 4 bases, with 14 bases between them. The CDR3 here is CASSGSGASTEAFF. The CDR3, as DNA: TGTGCCAGCAGCGGGTCGGGGGCGAGCACTGAAGCTTTCTTT.

This clonotype came up a few times. The chain employs TRBV6-5 and TRBJ1-2; maybe TRBD1 (6 bases). The V end lost 2 bases, the J end lost 10 bases, and 11 bases lay between the germline ends. CDR1 is MNHEY and CDR2 is SVGAGI in the germline V gene. This CDR3 has 12 residues. CDR3 residues: CASSYDHRVYTF. In DNA, the CDR3 is TGTGCCAGCAGTTACGACCACAGGGTCTACACCTTC.

This clonotype has just a few counts. This rearrangement joins TRBV7-2 to TRBJ2-1; 8 positions agree with TRBD2. Germline V lookup: CDR1 SGHTA, CDR2 FQGNSA. The CDR3 spans 14 residues. Germline trimming cut 4 bases from V and 10 bases from J; bases unmatched to any gene: 9. CDR3 amino acids: CASSSIAGQVEQFF. Written as DNA, the CDR3 is TGTGCCAGCAGCTCCATAGCGGGACAAGTAGAGCAGTTCTTC.

The chain's CDR3 is CASSFEAFSYEQYF. CDR3 sequence (DNA): TGTGCCAGCAGTTTCGAGGCGTTTTCCTACGAGCAGTACTTC. This chain links TRBV12-3 or TRBV12-4 with TRBJ2-7; D is unresolved. The length of the CDR3 is 14 residues. Trimming took off 3 bases at V and 1 base at J, with 10 bases between the two ends.

The V call is TRBV5-1, the J call TRBJ2-1, with D possibly matching TRBD2 (7 bases). Trimming removed 7 bases at V and 0 bases at J, with 14 bases between. Germline-derived CDR1 and CDR2 are SGHRS and YFSETQ. The CDR3 is 15 residues long. CDR3 protein: CASAGGGSSYNEQFF. The DNA for the CDR3 is TGCGCCAGCGCTGGGGGCGGGAGCTCCTACAATGAGCAGTTCTTC.

Many counts were recorded for this clonotype. The chain uses TRBV20-1 and TRBJ1-2; perhaps TRBD1 as D (5 bases). V was clipped by 1 base and J by 4 bases, with 13 bases between them. Germline CDR1 reads DFQATT; CDR2 reads SNEGSKA (reference sequence). CDR3 length equals 14 residues. CDR3 nucleotide sequence: TGCAGTGCTAGAGGGGGGGAATCGGCCTATGGCTACACCTTC. It specifies CSARGGESAYGYTF.

This clonotype showed up just a few times. This sequence joins TRBV27 and TRBJ1-5; the D is unclear. Trimming took off 3 bases at V and 4 bases at J, with 7 bases between the two ends. In germline, CDR1 is MNHEY, CDR2 SMNVEV (reference sequence). The CDR3 totals 13 residues. CDR3 in amino acids: CASSFGWNQPQHF. CDR3 nucleotides: TGTGCCAGCAGTTTTGGATGGAATCAGCCCCAGCATTTT.

In its sample, this clonotype was seen many times. The chain uses TRBV5-1 and TRBJ1-5; D is undetermined. V was trimmed by 4 bases and J by 10 bases, leaving 18 bases between them. The CDR3 covers 14 residues. Germline V CDR1 and CDR2: SGHRS, YFSETQ. The chain's CDR3 is CASSQEDRYGPQHF. CDR3 sequence (DNA): TGCGCCAGCAGCCAGGAAGATAGATACGGCCCCCAGCATTTT. Using reference TRBV5-1 and TRBJ1-5 for the parts outside the CDR3, the full variable domain is KAGVTQTPRYLIKTRGQQVTLSCSPISGHRSVSWYQQTPGQGLQFLFEYFSETQRNKGNFPGRFSGRQFSNSRSEMNVSTLELGDSALYLCASSQEDRYGPQHFGDGTRLSIL.

This rearrangement joins TRBV28 to TRBJ1-2; D uncertain. The CDR3 is 13 amino acids. V shed 1 base and J shed 4 bases, with 7 bases lying between them. CDR1 is MDHEN and CDR2 is SYDVKM in the germline V gene. CDR3 sequence reads: CASSLLALYGYTF. The CDR3 nucleotides are TGTGCCAGCAGTTTATTGGCACTCTATGGCTACACCTTC.

Details on this clonotype: The CDR3 ends on some other residue instead of the conserved phenylalanine or tryptophan, so this is likely a read error. The chain links TRBV5-1 to TRBJ1-1; D is perhaps TRBD1 (5 bases). The CDR3 is 15 residues long. Trimming pared 2 bases from V and 5 bases from J, leaving 16 bases between. CDR1 is SGHRS, CDR2 YFSETQ, per germline. The CDR3 region is CASSFTISSGTEAFL. The CDR3 region has the DNA TGCGCCAGCAGCTTCACCATCAGCTCAGGGACTGAAGCTTTCCTT.

This clonotype was recorded a few times. The V call is TRBV2, the J call TRBJ1-4; D might be TRBD1 (6 bases). CDR3 length equals 12 residues. Per germline, CDR1 SNHLY and CDR2 FYNNEI. CDR3 residues: CASGGTNEKLFF. CDR3 coding DNA: TGTGCTTCGGGGGGCACTAATGAAAAACTGTTTTTT. Drawing the rest from reference TRBV2 and TRBJ1-4, the complete variable domain is EPEVTQTPSHQVTQMGQEVILRCVPISNHLYFYWYRQILGQKVEFLVSFYNNEISEKSEIFDDQFSVERPDGSNFTLKIRSTKLEDSAMYFCASGGTNEKLFFGSGTQLSVL.